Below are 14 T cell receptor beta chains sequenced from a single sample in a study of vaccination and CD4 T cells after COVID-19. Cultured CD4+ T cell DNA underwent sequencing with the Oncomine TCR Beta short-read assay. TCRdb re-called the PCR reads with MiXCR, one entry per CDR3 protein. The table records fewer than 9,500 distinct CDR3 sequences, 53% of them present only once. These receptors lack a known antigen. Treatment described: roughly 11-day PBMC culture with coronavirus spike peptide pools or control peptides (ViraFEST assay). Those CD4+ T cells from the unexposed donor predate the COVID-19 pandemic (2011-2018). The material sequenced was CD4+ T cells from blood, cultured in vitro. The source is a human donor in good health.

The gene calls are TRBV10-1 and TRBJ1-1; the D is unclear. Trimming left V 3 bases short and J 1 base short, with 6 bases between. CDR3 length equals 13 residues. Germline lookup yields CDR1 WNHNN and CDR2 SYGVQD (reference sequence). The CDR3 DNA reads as TGCGCCAGCAGTGATTCGGGGAACACTGAAGCTTTCTTT. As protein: CASSDSGNTEAFF.

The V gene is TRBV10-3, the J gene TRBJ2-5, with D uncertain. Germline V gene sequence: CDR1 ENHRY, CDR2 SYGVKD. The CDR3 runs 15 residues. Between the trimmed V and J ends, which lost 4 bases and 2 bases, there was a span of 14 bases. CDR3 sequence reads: CAISGERVRQETQYF. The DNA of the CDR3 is TGTGCCATCAGTGGGGAAAGGGTCAGACAAGAGACCCAGTACTTC.

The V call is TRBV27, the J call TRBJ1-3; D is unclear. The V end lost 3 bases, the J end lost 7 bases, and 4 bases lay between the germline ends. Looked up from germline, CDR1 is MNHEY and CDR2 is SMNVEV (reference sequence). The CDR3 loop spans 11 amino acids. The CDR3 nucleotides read TGTGCCAGCAGTTTCGGGAACACCATATATTTT. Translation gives CASSFGNTIYF.

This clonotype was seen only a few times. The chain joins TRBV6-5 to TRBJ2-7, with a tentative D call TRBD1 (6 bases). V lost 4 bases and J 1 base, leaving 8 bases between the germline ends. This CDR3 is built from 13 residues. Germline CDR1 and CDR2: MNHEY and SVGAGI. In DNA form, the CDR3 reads TGTGCCAGCAGTTTAGACAGGTCCTACGAGCAGTACTTC. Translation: CASSLDRSYEQYF.

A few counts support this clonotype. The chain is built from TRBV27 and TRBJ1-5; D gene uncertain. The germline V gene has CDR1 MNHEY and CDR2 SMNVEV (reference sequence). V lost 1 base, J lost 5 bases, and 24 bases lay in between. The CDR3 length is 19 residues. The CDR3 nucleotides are TGTGCCAGCAGTTTATTAAGCCCGGGCAGCCAGCCCCATTATCAGCCCCAGCATTTT. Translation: CASSLLSPGSQPHYQPQHF.

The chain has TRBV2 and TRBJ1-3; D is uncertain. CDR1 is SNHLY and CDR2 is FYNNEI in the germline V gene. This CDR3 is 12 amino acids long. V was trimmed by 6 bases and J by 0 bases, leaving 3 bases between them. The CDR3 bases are TGTGCCAGCAGACCCTCTGGAAACACCATATATTTT. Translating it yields CASRPSGNTIYF.

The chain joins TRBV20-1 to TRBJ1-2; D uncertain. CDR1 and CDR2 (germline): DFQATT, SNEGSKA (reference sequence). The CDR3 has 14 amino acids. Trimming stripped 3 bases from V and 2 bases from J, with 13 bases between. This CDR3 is CSASPSLTNYGYTF. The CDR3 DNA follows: TGCAGTGCTAGTCCGTCCTTGACGAACTATGGCTACACCTTC.

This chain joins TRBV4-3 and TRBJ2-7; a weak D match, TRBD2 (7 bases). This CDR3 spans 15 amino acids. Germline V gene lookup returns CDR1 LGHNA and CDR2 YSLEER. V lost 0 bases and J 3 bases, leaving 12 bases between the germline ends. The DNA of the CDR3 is TGCGCCAGCAGCCAAGATCTCGGGGGGCGCTACGAGCAGTACTTC. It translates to CASSQDLGGRYEQYF.

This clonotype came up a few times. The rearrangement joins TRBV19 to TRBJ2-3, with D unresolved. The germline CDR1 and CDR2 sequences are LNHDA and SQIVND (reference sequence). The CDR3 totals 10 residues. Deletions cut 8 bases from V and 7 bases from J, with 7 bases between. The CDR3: CASAGYTQYF. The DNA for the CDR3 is TGTGCCAGTGCCGGATATACGCAGTATTTT. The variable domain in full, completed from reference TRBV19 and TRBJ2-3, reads DGGITQSPKYLFRKEGQNVTLSCEQNLNHDAMYWYRQDPGQGLRLIYYSQIVNDFQKGDIAEGYSVSREKKESFPLTVTSAQKNPTAFYLCASAGYTQYFGPGTRLTVL.

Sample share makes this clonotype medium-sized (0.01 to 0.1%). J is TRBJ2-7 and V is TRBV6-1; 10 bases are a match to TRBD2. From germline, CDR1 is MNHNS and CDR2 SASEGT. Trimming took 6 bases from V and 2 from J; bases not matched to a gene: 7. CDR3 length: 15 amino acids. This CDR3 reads CASSKSGRGTYEQYF. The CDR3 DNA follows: TGTGCCAGCAGCAAAAGCGGGAGGGGGACCTACGAGCAGTACTTC.

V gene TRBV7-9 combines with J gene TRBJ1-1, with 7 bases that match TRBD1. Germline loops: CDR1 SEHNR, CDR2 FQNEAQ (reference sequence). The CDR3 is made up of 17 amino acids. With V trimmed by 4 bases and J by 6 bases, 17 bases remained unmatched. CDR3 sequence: CASSSPTGDRRGAEAFF. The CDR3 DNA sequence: TGTGCCAGCAGCTCACCCACAGGGGACCGGAGAGGGGCTGAAGCTTTCTTT.

This chain's CDR3 is CASQQGASPETQYF. DNA for the CDR3: TGTGCCAGTCAACAGGGGGCCTCCCCAGAGACCCAGTACTTC. This chain joins TRBV6-4 and TRBJ2-5; the match to TRBD1 covers 9 bases. The CDR3 length is 14 residues. Germline values: CDR1 MRHNA, CDR2 SNTAGT. The V gene end was trimmed by 9 bases and the J gene end by 4 bases; junction bases not matched to a gene: 9.

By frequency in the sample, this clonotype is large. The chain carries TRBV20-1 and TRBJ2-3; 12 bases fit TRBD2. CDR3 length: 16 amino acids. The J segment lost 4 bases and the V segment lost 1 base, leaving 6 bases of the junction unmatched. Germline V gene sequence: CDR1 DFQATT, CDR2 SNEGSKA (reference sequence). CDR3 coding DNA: TGCAGTGCTAGAGGTCTAGCGGGGGGGCGCGCAGATACGCAGTATTTT. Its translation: CSARGLAGGRADTQYF.

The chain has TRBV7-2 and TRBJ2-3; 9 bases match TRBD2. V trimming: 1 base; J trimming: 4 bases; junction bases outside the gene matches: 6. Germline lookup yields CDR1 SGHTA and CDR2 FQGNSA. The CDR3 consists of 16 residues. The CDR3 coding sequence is TGTGCCAGCAGCTTAGGCCCAGCGGGGGGCGCAGATACGCAGTATTTT. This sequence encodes CASSLGPAGGADTQYF.